Sequencing of this T cell receptor beta chain was carried out in a study of cytomegalovirus exposure and HLA in healthy donors. As for the study in general: As an earlier analysis found, around 190 million T cells yielded 95 million to 130 million unique TCR beta sequences. The study, taken as a whole, reports: In a later analysis, most CMV-associated TCR beta chains appeared HLA-restricted. TRBV6-2, TRBV6-3 and some other V segments were excluded as indistinguishable. The likely origin of a cluster of highly shared sequence variants was a sequencing artifact.

This clone turned up a few times. The antigen remains undetermined. With 60 Vbeta and 13 Jbeta primers, the PCR was carried out. The repertoire was sequenced with immunoSEQ multiplex PCR; TCRdb's copy has only in-frame clones and lacks some. The data hold 60,000 to 75,000 clones, with less than 70% observed a single time. Germline CDR1 is PRHDT and CDR2 is FYEKMQ (reference sequence). The CDR3 loop spans 11 amino acids. This sequence was found in a woman aged 50 to 60 in good health and CMV-seronegative. V gene TRBV13 combines with J gene TRBJ2-5, with D uncertain. The DNA matches TRBJ2-7 better at its end, which makes the J call doubtful. The sequencing input was PBMCs. The CDR3 spells CASSPNYEQYF. The DNA for the CDR3 is TGTGCCAGCAGCCCCAACTACGAGCAGTACTTC.